The rows below give T cell receptor beta chains drawn from one sample of a study of T cell clonotyping in hematopoietic cell transplantation. Only in-frame clones appear in the TCRdb table, and some are missing; sequencing was by immunoSEQ multiplex PCR. This sample has 4,700 or so clones, with over 85% found just once. This sample comprised peripheral blood mononuclear cells, obtained 100 days after allogeneic stem cell transplant. The origin of the receptors is a male patient between 65 and 85 years old who had an allogeneic stem cell transplant from an unrelated donor, so T cells may come from the graft donor. Some clones in this sample may be carry-over from other donors' samples. Each CDR3 is given with its conserved first and last residue. D genes are given only for firm matches. Expanded clones get a size class; other rows say once, few or many, or leave the size out.

J	V	size	D	DNA	CDR3
TRBJ1-2	TRBV11-3	-	-	TGTGCCAGCAGCTTAGGGGGCTATAACTATGGCTACACCTTC	CASSLGGYNYGYTF
TRBJ2-3	TRBV5-1	-	-	TGCGCCAGCAGCTCGAGGGGGGATACGCAGTATTTT	CASSSRGDTQYF
TRBJ2-5	TRBV5-4	-	-	TGTGCCAGCAGCTTAGCGGTCCAAGAGACCCAGTACTTC	CASSLAVQETQYF
TRBJ2-7	TRBV6-6	-	-	TGTGCCAGCAGTTACCGGCAGATATACTACGAGCAGTACTTC	CASSYRQIYYEQYF
TRBJ1-1	TRBV30	once	-	TGTGCCTGGAGTGTACCTTGGGCCCTAAAGGGGAACACTGAAGCTTTCTTT	CAWSVPWALKGNTEAFF
TRBJ2-2	TRBV6-5	-	-	TGTGCCAGCAGTTCCATTTTGGGCACTGGAGGGGAGCTGTTTTTT	CASSSILGTGGELFF
TRBJ2-3	TRBV9	-	-	TGTGCCAGCAGCGTAGCGGATACGCAGTATTTT	CASSVADTQYF
TRBJ2-5	TRBV10-1	-	TRBD1	TGCGCCAGCAGCAAGGGACAGCGTGGAGAGACCCAGTACTTC	CASSKGQRGETQYF
TRBJ1-1	TRBV2	-	TRBD1	TGTGCCAGCAGTGAAGAGGGGACAGGCATTTCAACGGACACTGAAGCTTTCTTT	CASSEEGTGISTDTEAFF
TRBJ1-5	TRBV2	-	-	TGTGCCAGCGAAGAGGATTCGGGGATCAATCAGCCCCAGCATTTT	CASEEDSGINQPQHF
TRBJ2-7	TRBV5-6	-	TRBD1	TGTGCCAGCAGCTTGAGTGCAGGGGGCAGAGAGCAGTACTTC	CASSLSAGGREQYF
TRBJ2-5	TRBV5-6	-	-	TGTGCCAGCAGCTCGGACAGCAACCAAGAGACCCAGTACTTC	CASSSDSNQETQYF
TRBJ2-7	TRBV6-5	-	-	TGTGCCAGCAGCTGGGGTGGGCAGCCCCTCAACGAGCAGTACTTC	CASSWGGQPLNEQYF
TRBJ2-6	TRBV10-3	-	TRBD2	TGTGCCACCGGACTAGCGGGAGTATATGGGGCCAACGTCCTGACTTTC	CATGLAGVYGANVLTF
TRBJ2-7	TRBV27	-	TRBD2	TGTGCCAGCAGTCCGACTAGCGGGAGATCAGACGAGCAGTACTTC	CASSPTSGRSDEQYF
TRBJ2-3	TRBV7-8	-	-	TGTGCCAGCAGCTCACAAAACAGGGAGACAGATACGCAGTATTTT	CASSSQNRETDTQYF
TRBJ1-3	TRBV7-9	-	-	TGTGCCAGCAGCTCCAGGAGTGGGTTTATTGGAAACACCATATATTTT	CASSSRSGFIGNTIYF
TRBJ2-2	TRBV6-6	-	-	TGTGCCAGCAGTAAGGGACAAGGGGACACCGGGGAGCTGTTTTTT	CASSKGQGDTGELFF
TRBJ1-2	TRBV11-2	once	-	TGTGCCAGCAGCTTAGGATGGGGGGACTATGGCTACACCTTC	CASSLGWGDYGYTF
TRBJ1-1	TRBV11-1	few	-	TGTGCCAGCAGCTTTTTCTCACCGAACACTGAAGCTTTCTTT	CASSFFSPNTEAFF